The following is a T cell receptor beta chain sequence with its context. Its antigen is unidentified. The CDR3 covers 16 residues. J lost 7 bases, V lost 4 bases, and 16 bases had no gene match. CDR1 is GTSNPN and CDR2 is SVGIG in the germline V gene (reference sequence). PCR employed 60 Vbeta and 13 Jbeta primers. Profiling relied on immunoSEQ multiplex PCR, and the TCRdb table lists in-frame clones only, not all of them. The sample lists some 120,000 clones, approximately 74% seen once, with 6% to 8% in the top ten. This sample was taken from a study of cytomegalovirus exposure and HLA in healthy donors. Study outcomes and limitations: Of the V segments, some could not be distinguished, including TRBV6-2 and TRBV6-3, and were excluded. Donors were assumed by presence/absence analyses to have roughly uniform sequencing depth. Cytomegalovirus-associated status was assigned to fewer than 200 TCR beta chains.

The chain is built from TRBV30 and TRBJ2-1, with 7 bases identical to TRBD2. Material for sequencing was PBMCs. This clonotype was obtained from a man aged 35-49 years in good health and CMV-seropositive. The CDR3 spells CAWNQRGGVFGNEQFF. CDR3 in DNA: TGTGCCTGGAACCAGCGGGGAGGTGTGTTCGGGAATGAGCAGTTCTTC.